The T cell receptor beta chain under discussion was sequenced for a study of early T cells in non-severe SARS-CoV-2 infection. About the study: The chains were unpaired, and the sequenced material was bulk RNA from unsorted whole blood.

From germline, CDR1 is MGHRA and CDR2 YSYEKL. The J segment lost 5 bases and the V segment lost 4 bases, leaving 10 bases of the junction unmatched. The length of the CDR3 is 15 residues. As part of library construction, unique molecular identifiers were attached to individual cDNA molecules. TCRdb reprocessed the 5' RACE reads via MiXCR and lists one record per CDR3 protein. The data show 100,000 to 120,000 distinct CDR3 sequences, over 10% seen once. This clonotype came up a few times. The sample was whole blood, taken at baseline. This clonotype was obtained from an adult who was a healthcare worker with PCR-confirmed SARS-CoV-2 infection or an uninfected control (not recorded which). The chain recombines TRBV4-1 with TRBJ2-5, with 7 bases that match TRBD2. The CDR3 loop reads CASSLLGLGGETQYF. The CDR3 bases are TGCGCCAGCAGCCTCCTAGGCCTGGGAGGGGAGACCCAGTACTTC.